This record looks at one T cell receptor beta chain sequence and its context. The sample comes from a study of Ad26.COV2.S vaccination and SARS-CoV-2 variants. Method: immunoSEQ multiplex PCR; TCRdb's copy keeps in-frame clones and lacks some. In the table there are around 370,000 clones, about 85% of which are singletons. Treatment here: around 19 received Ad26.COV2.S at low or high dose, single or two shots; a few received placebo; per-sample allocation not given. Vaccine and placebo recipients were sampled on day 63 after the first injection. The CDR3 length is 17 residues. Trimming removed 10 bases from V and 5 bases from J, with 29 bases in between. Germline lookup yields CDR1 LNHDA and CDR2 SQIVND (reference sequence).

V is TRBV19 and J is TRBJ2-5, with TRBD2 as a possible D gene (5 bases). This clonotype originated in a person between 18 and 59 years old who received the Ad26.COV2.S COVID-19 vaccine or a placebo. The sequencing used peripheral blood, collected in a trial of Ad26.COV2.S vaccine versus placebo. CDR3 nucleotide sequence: TGTGCCACCCGCCTAGGGCCGGGCGCGGGCCCTACGGAGACCCAGTACTTC. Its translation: CATRLGPGAGPTETQYF.